These T cell receptor beta chains were read from a single sample in a study of control samples from healthy donors and cancer patients. Using immunoSEQ multiplex PCR, the repertoire was profiled, and TCRdb retains in-frame clones only, with some absent. This table has about 150,000 clones, 75% to 95% appearing once. What was sequenced was blood. Every receptor here comes from a woman aged 35 to 49 in good health. Each CDR3 is given with its conserved first and last residue. Each record gives: CDR3 DNA, CDR3 protein, J gene, clone size, CDR3 length, V gene, D gene. D genes are given only for firm matches. Not every row has a clone size; where given, it reads once, few, many or a size class.

CDR3 DNA: TGTGCCAGCACTACAGGGGTGCAGCCTAGCAATCAGCCCCAGCATTTT
CDR3 protein: CASTTGVQPSNQPQHF
J gene: TRBJ1-5
clone size: .
CDR3 length: 16
V gene: TRBV28
D gene: TRBD1

CDR3 DNA: TGTGCCAGCAGCGCTCAGGCGGGGGGGCGGAACACAGATACGCAGTATTTT
CDR3 protein: CASSAQAGGRNTDTQYF
J gene: TRBJ2-3
clone size: once
CDR3 length: 17
V gene: TRBV11-2
D gene: TRBD2

CDR3 DNA: TGTGCCAGCAGCTGGGACGGGGCCTACGAGCAGTACTTC
CDR3 protein: CASSWDGAYEQYF
J gene: TRBJ2-7
clone size: .
CDR3 length: 13
V gene: TRBV13
D gene: .

CDR3 DNA: TGTGCCAGCAGTTCCGCGTTAACGAGACAGGGACGGAATTGGGTCCAGCATTTT
CDR3 protein: CASSSALTRQGRNWVQHF
J gene: TRBJ1-5
clone size: few
CDR3 length: 18
V gene: TRBV27
D gene: TRBD1

CDR3 DNA: TGTGCCAGCTCACCATCGGTGCCAGGGGGAGCCTATGGCTACACCTTC
CDR3 protein: CASSPSVPGGAYGYTF
J gene: TRBJ1-2
clone size: .
CDR3 length: 16
V gene: TRBV18
D gene: TRBD1

CDR3 DNA: TGTGCCAGCTCACCAACCACAGGGGGCGGCAATCAGCCCCAGCATTTT
CDR3 protein: CASSPTTGGGNQPQHF
J gene: TRBJ1-5
clone size: .
CDR3 length: 16
V gene: TRBV18
D gene: TRBD1

CDR3 DNA: TGTGCCATCAGTGAGGGGGGCTCGAGGAACTCACCCCTCCACTTT
CDR3 protein: CAISEGGSRNSPLHF
J gene: TRBJ1-6
clone size: .
CDR3 length: 15
V gene: TRBV10-3
D gene: .

CDR3 DNA: TGTGCCAGCAGCTTATCATACGGAGAGACCCAGTACTTC
CDR3 protein: CASSLSYGETQYF
J gene: TRBJ2-5
clone size: .
CDR3 length: 13
V gene: TRBV7-3
D gene: .

CDR3 DNA: TGTGCCAGCAGCTTAATGGGACAGGGGGATGGCTACACCTTC
CDR3 protein: CASSLMGQGDGYTF
J gene: TRBJ1-2
clone size: .
CDR3 length: 14
V gene: TRBV5-5
D gene: TRBD1

CDR3 DNA: TGTGCCAGCAGAGAGAAGAGTGGTGGCTACACCTTC
CDR3 protein: CASREKSGGYTF
J gene: TRBJ1-2
clone size: .
CDR3 length: 12
V gene: TRBV11-2
D gene: .

CDR3 DNA: TGTGCCAGCAGTGAATTGGATGAGCAGTTCTTC
CDR3 protein: CASSELDEQFF
J gene: TRBJ2-1
clone size: .
CDR3 length: 11
V gene: TRBV6-1
D gene: .

CDR3 DNA: TGCGCCAGCAGCTTGGCCGGCGACTATGGCTACACCTTC
CDR3 protein: CASSLAGDYGYTF
J gene: TRBJ1-2
clone size: .
CDR3 length: 13
V gene: TRBV5-1
D gene: .

CDR3 DNA: TGTGCCAGCAGCACGGACAGCGTTACCTACGAGCAGTACTTC
CDR3 protein: CASSTDSVTYEQYF
J gene: TRBJ2-7
clone size: once
CDR3 length: 14
V gene: TRBV28
D gene: .

CDR3 DNA: TGTGCCAGCAGCTCCATTCGGGCCGACCCCTATGGCTACACCTTC
CDR3 protein: CASSSIRADPYGYTF
J gene: TRBJ1-2
clone size: .
CDR3 length: 15
V gene: TRBV7-9
D gene: .

CDR3 DNA: TGTGCCAGCAGCTTGACCTTCAGGGAGTACGGGGCCAACGTCCTGACTTTC
CDR3 protein: CASSLTFREYGANVLTF
J gene: TRBJ2-6
clone size: .
CDR3 length: 17
V gene: TRBV27
D gene: .

CDR3 DNA: TGTGCCAGCAGCTTTCGGGGCGCTAATGAAAAACTGTTTTTT
CDR3 protein: CASSFRGANEKLFF
J gene: TRBJ1-4
clone size: .
CDR3 length: 14
V gene: TRBV5-6
D gene: .

CDR3 DNA: TGCGCCAGCAGCCCGACTCATAGATCCCTTCAGGGAGGCTACACCTTC
CDR3 protein: CASSPTHRSLQGGYTF
J gene: TRBJ1-2
clone size: once
CDR3 length: 16
V gene: TRBV4-1
D gene: .

CDR3 DNA: TGTGCCAGCAGCCTTTTCATCCAACCCGACAATGAGCAGTTCTTC
CDR3 protein: CASSLFIQPDNEQFF
J gene: TRBJ2-1
clone size: few
CDR3 length: 15
V gene: TRBV7-9
D gene: .

CDR3 DNA: TGTGCCAGCAGCCAGGGGGGCGCCTACAATGAGCAGTTCTTC
CDR3 protein: CASSQGGAYNEQFF
J gene: TRBJ2-1
clone size: once
CDR3 length: 14
V gene: TRBV3-1/TRBV3-2
D gene: .

CDR3 DNA: TGTGCCAGCAGCTTCTGGACCCAGCGGGGGGGAGACGAGCAGTACTTC
CDR3 protein: CASSFWTQRGGDEQYF
J gene: TRBJ2-7
clone size: .
CDR3 length: 16
V gene: TRBV7-9
D gene: TRBD2

CDR3 DNA: TGTGCCAGCAGCGTGGACAGCAGGATGAACACTGAAGCTTTCTTT
CDR3 protein: CASSVDSRMNTEAFF
J gene: TRBJ1-1
clone size: .
CDR3 length: 15
V gene: TRBV7-6
D gene: .

CDR3 DNA: TGCGCCAGCAGCTCCACCGGGACAGGGGAGGAAAAACTGTTTTTT
CDR3 protein: CASSSTGTGEEKLFF
J gene: TRBJ1-4
clone size: once
CDR3 length: 15
V gene: TRBV5-1
D gene: TRBD1

CDR3 DNA: TGTGCCAGCAGCTTGGGTAGCGGGGGCACAGATACGCAGTATTTT
CDR3 protein: CASSLGSGGTDTQYF
J gene: TRBJ2-3
clone size: .
CDR3 length: 15
V gene: TRBV5-8
D gene: TRBD2

CDR3 DNA: TGTGCCAGCAGCGTGACAGGGGGTCTTATGAACACTGAAGCTTTCTTT
CDR3 protein: CASSVTGGLMNTEAFF
J gene: TRBJ1-1
clone size: .
CDR3 length: 16
V gene: TRBV9
D gene: TRBD1

CDR3 DNA: TGTGCCAGCAGCTTAAGGGCAGGGTCAACAGATACGCAGTATTTT
CDR3 protein: CASSLRAGSTDTQYF
J gene: TRBJ2-3
clone size: .
CDR3 length: 15
V gene: TRBV7-2
D gene: .

CDR3 DNA: TGTGCCAGCAGCCCATCGACCCCTGAGCAGTTCTTC
CDR3 protein: CASSPSTPEQFF
J gene: TRBJ2-1
clone size: .
CDR3 length: 12
V gene: TRBV9
D gene: .

CDR3 DNA: TGTGCCAGCAGCTTTCGGCCGAATAATGAAAAACTGTTTTTT
CDR3 protein: CASSFRPNNEKLFF
J gene: TRBJ1-4
clone size: .
CDR3 length: 14
V gene: TRBV7-8
D gene: .

CDR3 DNA: TGTGCCATCAGCATCGGGACTAGTTTCACAGATACGCAGTATTTT
CDR3 protein: CAISIGTSFTDTQYF
J gene: TRBJ2-3
clone size: .
CDR3 length: 15
V gene: TRBV10-3
D gene: TRBD2

CDR3 DNA: TGTGCCAGCAGTTCTGCCGGGACAGGGGGAAATGAGCAGTTCTTC
CDR3 protein: CASSSAGTGGNEQFF
J gene: TRBJ2-1
clone size: .
CDR3 length: 15
V gene: TRBV9
D gene: TRBD1

CDR3 DNA: TGTGCCACCAGTGGAACAGGGAACACCGGGGAGCTGTTTTTT
CDR3 protein: CATSGTGNTGELFF
J gene: TRBJ2-2
clone size: .
CDR3 length: 14
V gene: TRBV24-1
D gene: .

CDR3 DNA: TGTGCCAGCAGTGAGCAGGGGCCAAACTATGGCTACACCTTC
CDR3 protein: CASSEQGPNYGYTF
J gene: TRBJ1-2
clone size: .
CDR3 length: 14
V gene: TRBV6-1
D gene: .

CDR3 DNA: TGTGCCAGCAGCTTAAGCGACGCCCCCTACGAGCAGTACTTC
CDR3 protein: CASSLSDAPYEQYF
J gene: TRBJ2-7
clone size: .
CDR3 length: 14
V gene: TRBV13
D gene: .

CDR3 DNA: TGTGCCAGCAGCATAGAGGACGAGTCCCTCTTCTATGGCTACACCTTC
CDR3 protein: CASSIEDESLFYGYTF
J gene: TRBJ1-2
clone size: .
CDR3 length: 16
V gene: TRBV21-1
D gene: .

CDR3 DNA: TGTGCCAGCAGCCCACGACAGGGGGTAGAGACCCAGTACTTC
CDR3 protein: CASSPRQGVETQYF
J gene: TRBJ2-5
clone size: .
CDR3 length: 14
V gene: TRBV4-2
D gene: TRBD1

CDR3 DNA: TGTGCCAGCAGCTTGGAAGGGGTCGACAATGAGCAGTTCTTC
CDR3 protein: CASSLEGVDNEQFF
J gene: TRBJ2-1
clone size: .
CDR3 length: 14
V gene: TRBV5-4
D gene: .

CDR3 DNA: TGTGCCAGCAGCTCCAAAGGACAGAACCTGAACACTGAAGCTTTCTTT
CDR3 protein: CASSSKGQNLNTEAFF
J gene: TRBJ1-1
clone size: once
CDR3 length: 16
V gene: TRBV5-4
D gene: .

CDR3 DNA: TGTGCCAGTAGCCCGGACAGAGCTAACTATGGCTACACCTTC
CDR3 protein: CASSPDRANYGYTF
J gene: TRBJ1-2
clone size: .
CDR3 length: 14
V gene: TRBV19
D gene: .

CDR3 DNA: TGTGCCAGCAGCTTACTCAACAGGTTTCAGCAGTTCTTC
CDR3 protein: CASSLLNRFQQFF
J gene: TRBJ2-1
clone size: .
CDR3 length: 13
V gene: TRBV5-6
D gene: .

CDR3 DNA: TGTGCCAGCAGCCACGATCTAGCGGGGGGCTCCTACAATGAGCAGTTCTTC
CDR3 protein: CASSHDLAGGSYNEQFF
J gene: TRBJ2-1
clone size: .
CDR3 length: 17
V gene: TRBV3-1/TRBV3-2
D gene: TRBD2

CDR3 DNA: TGTGCCAGCAGTTCACAGGGCACCGGGGAGCTGTTTTTT
CDR3 protein: CASSSQGTGELFF
J gene: TRBJ2-2
clone size: .
CDR3 length: 13
V gene: TRBV28
D gene: .

CDR3 DNA: TGTGCCAGCAGCCGGACAGAGCTTTCGAACACTGAAGCTTTCTTT
CDR3 protein: CASSRTELSNTEAFF
J gene: TRBJ1-1
clone size: .
CDR3 length: 15
V gene: TRBV5-4
D gene: .

CDR3 DNA: TGCAGCGTTGCAGGGGGCACGTACAATGAGCAGTTCTTC
CDR3 protein: CSVAGGTYNEQFF
J gene: TRBJ2-1
clone size: .
CDR3 length: 13
V gene: TRBV29-1
D gene: TRBD1

CDR3 DNA: TGTGCCAGCTCCCCCGGGGGGGAGAACACTGAAGCTTTCTTT
CDR3 protein: CASSPGGENTEAFF
J gene: TRBJ1-1
clone size: .
CDR3 length: 14
V gene: TRBV6-5
D gene: .

CDR3 DNA: TGTGCCATCAGTGCCCTCTCAGGGGCGGGGACATACAATGAGCAGTTCTTC
CDR3 protein: CAISALSGAGTYNEQFF
J gene: TRBJ2-1
clone size: .
CDR3 length: 17
V gene: TRBV10-3
D gene: .

CDR3 DNA: TGTGCCAGCAGCCAATCTTACGTGTCCGGGCACGCGACGGCTTTCTATGGCTACACCTTC
CDR3 protein: CASSQSYVSGHATAFYGYTF
J gene: TRBJ1-2
clone size: .
CDR3 length: 20
V gene: TRBV16
D gene: .

CDR3 DNA: TGTGCCAGCTCACCACTGGAGGGGCGTTATGGCTACACCTTC
CDR3 protein: CASSPLEGRYGYTF
J gene: TRBJ1-2
clone size: .
CDR3 length: 14
V gene: TRBV18
D gene: .

CDR3 DNA: TGTGCCAGCAGCTTGACTACAGGGATACATGGCTACACCTTC
CDR3 protein: CASSLTTGIHGYTF
J gene: TRBJ1-2
clone size: .
CDR3 length: 14
V gene: TRBV5-5
D gene: .

CDR3 DNA: TGTGCCAGCAGACCCCTGGCAGTGAGGGGGCAGGATTCACCCCTCCACTTT
CDR3 protein: CASRPLAVRGQDSPLHF
J gene: TRBJ1-6
clone size: once
CDR3 length: 17
V gene: TRBV11-2
D gene: TRBD1

CDR3 DNA: TGTGCCAGCAGCCAAGAATTGGGGCCTGCCTACAATGAGCAGTTCTTC
CDR3 protein: CASSQELGPAYNEQFF
J gene: TRBJ2-1
clone size: .
CDR3 length: 16
V gene: TRBV4-2
D gene: .

CDR3 DNA: TGTGCCAGCTCACCGATCGTCGGAGAGACCCAGTACTTC
CDR3 protein: CASSPIVGETQYF
J gene: TRBJ2-5
clone size: once
CDR3 length: 13
V gene: TRBV18
D gene: .

CDR3 DNA: TGTGCCAGCAGTGAGAGGGGTCCCTCTGGAAACACCATATATTTT
CDR3 protein: CASSERGPSGNTIYF
J gene: TRBJ1-3
clone size: .
CDR3 length: 15
V gene: TRBV2
D gene: .

CDR3 DNA: TGTGCCAGCAGCCAAGGTCCCCGACAGTTTAGCAAACTGTTTTTT
CDR3 protein: CASSQGPRQFSKLFF
J gene: TRBJ1-4
clone size: .
CDR3 length: 15
V gene: TRBV14
D gene: .